This TCR beta chain was profiled in a study of blood T cell repertoires in COVID-19. Study details: In each case, the material was cDNA or gDNA derived from T cells, B-cell-depleted T cells, or PBMCs.

Sequenced by immunoSEQ multiplex PCR; TCRdb stores in-frame clones only, minus some. This table has tens of thousands of clones, 88% appearing once. V was pared by 3 bases and J by 2 bases, with 9 bases of the junction left unmatched. The germline CDR1 and CDR2 sequences are KGHSH and LQKENI. CDR3 size: 16 residues. The chain uses TRBV18 and TRBJ2-7; 8 nucleotides agree with TRBD1. The sample was peripheral blood. The receptor was derived from a man aged 45-65 years with active COVID-19. CDR3 bases: TGTGCCAGCTCACCTCTACCGGGACAGGTGGCCTACGAGCAGTACTTC. This codes for CASSPLPGQVAYEQYF.